Presented here are 28 T cell receptor beta chains from one specimen sequenced in a study of CD8+CD57+ T cells in acquired aplastic anemia (dated by TCRdb to 2016 to 2018). The reads were generated on an Illumina HiSeq 2000. Genomic DNA served as template for TCR beta VDJ combination and CDR3 sequence profiling. The public reads were quality trimmed at Q25 with fastp and then assembled into clones with MiXCR by TCRdb, keeping productive beta chains. Each entry merges the rows of one CDR3 protein and shows their most common DNA and genes. This sample holds fewer than 250,000 distinct CDR3 sequences; less than 60% were observed only once. Nearly 20% of the sample belongs to the ten largest clones. The patients picked for sequencing were ones in whom flow cytometry had shown an expansion of CD8+CD57+ cells. The sample comprised sorted CD4+, CD8+, or CD8+CD57+ T cells (not recorded which) from PBMCs. The receptors stem from a human donor with aplastic anemia.

A few counts support this clonotype. J is TRBJ2-5 and V is TRBV19; the match to TRBD1 covers 8 bases. Germline CDR1 reads LNHDA; CDR2 reads SQIVND (reference sequence). The CDR3 covers 13 residues. V shed 6 bases, J shed 5 bases, and the junction held 5 bases outside the gene matches. CDR3 coding DNA: TGTGCCAGTAGCGACAGGGGTGGGGAGACCCAGTACTTC. Translated: CASSDRGGETQYF.

V usage is TRBV7-2 and J usage is TRBJ2-3, with 13 nucleotides matching TRBD2. In germline, CDR1 is SGHTA, CDR2 FQGNSA. This CDR3 is 14 amino acids long. The trim removed 3 bases at V and 6 bases at J, leaving 0 bases unmatched. DNA of the CDR3: TGTGCCAGCAGCTTGGGACTAGCGGGGGATACGCAGTATTTT. Protein sequence: CASSLGLAGDTQYF.

This clonotype has at least ten counts. The chain combines TRBV3-1 with TRBJ2-7; D call uncertain. The CDR3 is 12 residues long. The V gene lost 1 base and the J gene lost 7 bases, with 8 bases spanning the gap. Looked up from germline, CDR1 is LGHDT and CDR2 is YNNKEL (reference sequence). The CDR3 DNA sequence: TGTGCCAGCAGCCAAGGGGCCCCGGAGCAGTACTTC. This gives the protein CASSQGAPEQYF.

V gene TRBV9 combines with J gene TRBJ1-6, with TRBD1 as a possible D gene (5 bases). The CDR3 totals 15 residues. Germline loops: CDR1 SGDLS, CDR2 YYNGEE. V lost 7 bases and J lost 9, with 20 bases in between. CDR3 sequence: CASSPPAGSTSPLHF. The CDR3 DNA follows: TGTGCCAGCTCACCACCGGCAGGGAGTACTTCACCCCTCCACTTT.

The chain joins TRBV11-3 to TRBJ2-1; possible D gene TRBD1, 6 bases. This CDR3 contains 16 residues. Germline CDR1 reads SGHNT; CDR2 reads YENEEA. V was clipped by 3 bases and J by 5 bases, with 17 bases between them. CDR3 sequence (DNA): TGTGCCAGCAGCTTCAGGGGCCCCACGTGGAACAATGAGCAGTTCTTC. Its protein is CASSFRGPTWNNEQFF.

The chain couples TRBV5-4 to TRBJ2-6; D call uncertain. This CDR3 region has 17 residues. Per the germline V gene, CDR1 is SGHNT and CDR2 is YYREEE (reference sequence). Trimming pared 2 bases from V and 0 bases from J, leaving 12 bases between. The CDR3, as DNA: TGTGCCAGCAGCTTAAATCCTTACCCCTCTGGGGCCAACGTCCTGACTTTC. This translates into CASSLNPYPSGANVLTF.

In this sample, this clonotype turned up a few times. The rearrangement uses TRBV5-1 and TRBJ1-2; 7 bases line up with TRBD1. Germline values: CDR1 SGHRS, CDR2 YFSETQ. V shed 4 bases and J 0 bases; nucleotides not matched to a gene: 9. This CDR3 has 16 amino acids. CDR3 region: CASSQYGTATNYGYTF. In nucleotides, the CDR3 is TGCGCCAGCAGCCAGTACGGGACAGCGACTAACTATGGCTACACCTTC.

This clonotype came up a few times. This rearrangement joins TRBV19 to TRBJ1-5; 7 bases agree with TRBD1. Germline lookup yields CDR1 LNHDA and CDR2 SQIVND (reference sequence). This CDR3 spans 14 amino acids. The ends lost 6 bases at V and 5 bases at J; junction bases unmatched: 7. CDR3 coding DNA: TGTGCCAGTAGGCCCGGGACAGTCGATCAGCCCCAGCATTTT. This translates into CASRPGTVDQPQHF.

This chain links TRBV2 with TRBJ1-1; TRBD1 aligns across 8 bases. CDR1 SNHLY and CDR2 FYNNEI come from the germline V gene. The V segment lost 6 bases and the J segment 3 bases; nucleotides outside the gene matches: 6. The CDR3 loop spans 14 amino acids. This CDR3 is CASSGQGGDTEAFF. The CDR3, as DNA: TGTGCCAGCAGCGGACAGGGTGGCGACACTGAAGCTTTCTTT.

V usage is TRBV20-1 and J usage is TRBJ2-5; the match to TRBD1 covers 12 bases. The V and J ends lost 3 bases and 6 bases, in that order; junction bases with no gene match: 5. CDR3 length: 14 residues. Per germline, CDR1 DFQATT and CDR2 SNEGSKA (reference sequence). In DNA, the CDR3 is TGCAGTGCTAGGGGGACAGGGGGCGCGAAGACCCAGTACTTC. It is translated as CSARGTGGAKTQYF.

This clonotype occurred many times. The chain joins TRBV6-1 to TRBJ1-6; D remains ambiguous. The CDR3 is made up of 11 amino acids. V gave up 7 bases and J gave up 16 bases, with 14 bases separating them. Germline V gene lookup returns CDR1 MNHNS and CDR2 SASEGT. The CDR3 DNA sequence: TGTGCCAGCACCTCCGGGGTTCATCTCCACTTT. Translating gives CASTSGVHLHF.

This clonotype appeared many times. The CDR3 is CATSRDRQDPGGSSYEQYF. CDR3 in DNA: TGTGCCACCAGCAGAGATCGTCAGGACCCAGGGGGTAGCTCCTACGAGCAGTACTTC. This chain uses TRBV15 with TRBJ2-7; the match to TRBD1 covers 7 bases. The V gene end was trimmed by 0 bases and the J gene end by 0 bases; junction bases not matched to a gene: 14. The length of the CDR3 is 19 residues. The V gene's germline CDR1 is LNHNV and CDR2 YYDKDF (reference sequence). Full variable domain (missing parts from reference TRBV15 and TRBJ2-7): DAMVIQNPRYQVTQFGKPVTLSCSQTLNHNVMYWYQQKSSQAPKLLFHYYDKDFNNEADTPDNFQSRRPNTSFCFLDIRSPGLGDTAMYLCATSRDRQDPGGSSYEQYFGPGTRLTVT.

This clonotype occurred many times. This chain joins TRBV4-1 and TRBJ1-2, with D uncertain. V lost 4 bases, J lost 0 bases, and 12 bases lay in between. CDR1 is MGHRA and CDR2 is YSYEKL in the germline V gene. CDR3 length: 15 residues. This chain's CDR3 is CASSRGLLANYGYTF. The CDR3 DNA reads TGCGCCAGCAGCCGAGGCCTCCTAGCTAACTATGGCTACACCTTC.

This clonotype has a count of ten or more. The chain links TRBV25-1 to TRBJ2-1; 11 bases agree with TRBD2. Germline V CDR1 and CDR2: MGHDK, SYGVNS. The CDR3 is 19 residues long. J lost 0 bases, V lost 7 bases, and 14 bases had no gene match. For the CDR3, the DNA is TGTGCCAGCAAAACTAGCGGGGGACCAATAAGGAGCTCCTACAATGAGCAGTTCTTC. The encoded protein is CASKTSGGPIRSSYNEQFF.

The table lists this clonotype with a count of one. The CDR3 does not close with the conserved phenylalanine or tryptophan, likely indicating a read error. The V call is TRBV7-9, the J call TRBJ2-7; the D gene is possibly TRBD1 (6 bases). Germline V lookup: CDR1 SEHNR, CDR2 FQNEAQ (reference sequence). The CDR3 runs 19 residues. The V end lost 4 bases, the J end lost 3 bases, and 28 bases lay between the germline ends. The CDR3 loop is CASSSRPPGQVSAYYEQYS. CDR3 in DNA: TGTGCCAGCAGCTCGCGACCACCGGGACAAGTATCCGCGTACTACGAGCAGTACTCC.

The table lists this clonotype with many counts. The chain combines TRBV7-8 with TRBJ1-5; TRBD1 matches at 7 bases. There are 18 residues in the CDR3. V trimming: 0 bases; J trimming: 3 bases; junction bases outside the gene matches: 11. CDR1 and CDR2 (germline): SGHVS, FQNEAQ. Here the CDR3 DNA reads TGTGCCAGCAGCTTAGCGCTTCCGGACAGGCGATCCAATCAGCCCCAGCATTTT. Residues: CASSLALPDRRSNQPQHF.

The chain's CDR3 is CSATVTGELFF. In nucleotides, the CDR3 is TGCAGCGCAACAGTAACCGGGGAGCTGTTTTTT. The gene calls are TRBV29-1 and TRBJ2-2, with D unclear. The V end lost 7 bases, the J end lost 5 bases, and 8 bases lay between the germline ends. This CDR3 comprises 11 residues. CDR1 is SQVTM and CDR2 is ANQGSEA in the germline V gene.

Regarding this clonotype: A single base separates this from a much larger clone, so it may be a read error. The chain uses TRBV10-3 and TRBJ2-3, with D hard to call. Germline-derived CDR1 and CDR2 are ENHRY and SYGVKD. This CDR3 comprises 13 residues. Trimming cost V 6 bases and J 4 bases, with 11 bases left between them. This CDR3 reads CAIRTVGSDTQYF. The CDR3 nucleotides are TGTGCCATCAGAACCGTGGGATCAGATACGCAGTATTTT.

In regard to this clonotype: A much larger clone lies a single base off, so this may be a read error. The chain links TRBV20-1 to TRBJ2-5; 8 bases are a match to TRBD2. The V gene end was trimmed by 8 bases and the J gene end by 1 base; junction bases not matched to a gene: 9. CDR1 and CDR2 (germline): DFQATT, SNEGSKA (reference sequence). This CDR3 is built from 14 residues. CDR3 nucleotides: TGCAGTACTATACCCGGGGGGGTCCAAGAGACCCAGTACTTC. This codes for CSTIPGGVQETQYF.

This clonotype was recorded at least ten times. The V and J genes are TRBV19 and TRBJ2-7, with D perhaps TRBD2 (5 bases). The length of the CDR3 is 15 residues. The V end was cut by 1 base, the J end by 2 bases, with 12 bases between. Germline CDR1 and CDR2: LNHDA and SQIVND (reference sequence). The CDR3 here is CASSIGGYNPYEQYF. For the CDR3, the DNA is TGTGCCAGTAGTATAGGAGGGTACAACCCCTACGAGCAGTACTTC.

This clonotype was counted at least ten times. This chain connects TRBV4-1 to TRBJ2-7, with 11 positions matching TRBD1. Trimming at V came to 1 base and at J to 4 bases, leaving 3 bases not matched to a gene. The CDR3 consists of 15 residues. Germline loops: CDR1 MGHRA, CDR2 YSYEKL. CDR3 loop: CASSQGGQGGYEQYF. The DNA for the CDR3 is TGCGCCAGCAGCCAAGGGGGACAGGGGGGTTACGAGCAGTACTTC.

This clonotype turned up a few times. V is TRBV9 and J is TRBJ1-1; no firm D call. Trimming cost V 9 bases and J 6 bases, with 12 bases left between them. The germline CDR1 and CDR2 sequences are SGDLS and YYNGEE. There are 11 residues in the CDR3. The CDR3 DNA follows: TGTGCCACCGAAGTCTTGGCTGAAGCTTTCTTT. Translation: CATEVLAEAFF.

This chain connects TRBV5-1 to TRBJ2-3, with D unresolved. CDR3 length equals 11 residues. The ends were cut back, 7 bases at V and 3 bases at J, with 6 bases in the middle. Per germline, CDR1 SGHRS and CDR2 YFSETQ. The CDR3 nucleotides read TGCGCCAGCTTTGGGACAGATACGCAGTATTTT. Translated, it gives CASFGTDTQYF.

This clonotype was counted only a few times. A much more abundant neighbour one base away suggests this may be a read error. The conserved final phenylalanine or tryptophan is absent from the CDR3, which likely points to a read error. The rearrangement links TRBV5-4 to TRBJ2-7, with D hard to call. Per the germline V gene, CDR1 is SGHNT and CDR2 is YYREEE (reference sequence). This CDR3 contains 14 residues. V lost 0 bases, J lost 2 bases, and 9 bases lay in between. CDR3 region: CASSLASGTYEQYY. The DNA of the CDR3 is TGTGCCAGCAGCTTGGCCTCAGGTACCTACGAGCAGTACTAC.

On this clonotype: This may come from a read error, since a much larger clone is one base off. V gene TRBV5-1 combines with J gene TRBJ1-1, with D possibly TRBD1 on 6 matching bases. The germline gives CDR1 SGHRS, CDR2 YFSETQ. The CDR3 loop spans 15 amino acids. CDR3 region: CASSLRGGGDTKAFF. The DNA of the CDR3 is TGCGCCAGCAGCTTGAGGGGGGGGGGTGACACTAAAGCTTTCTTT. Based on the CDR3 plus reference TRBV5-1 and TRBJ1-1, the full variable domain is KAGVTQTPRYLIKTRGQQVTLSCSPISGHRSVSWYQQTPGQGLQFLFEYFSETQRNKGNFPGRFSGRQFSNSRSEMNVSTLELGDSALYLCASSLRGGGDTKAFFGQGTRLTVV.

This clonotype was picked up a small number of times. The gene calls are TRBV6-6 and TRBJ2-7; 11 bases line up with TRBD2. V lost 7 bases and J lost 0; bases outside the gene matches: 14. CDR1 and CDR2 from the germline V gene are MNHNY and SVGAGI (reference sequence). This CDR3 is built from 18 residues. CDR3 residues: CASNLDGSGGAASYEQYF. Written as DNA, the CDR3 is TGTGCCAGCAACCTGGATGGTAGCGGGGGGGCAGCCTCCTACGAGCAGTACTTC.

This sequence joins TRBV2 and TRBJ2-7; 7 bases map to TRBD1. This CDR3 spans 14 amino acids. V lost 7 bases and J lost 3; bases outside the gene matches: 9. In germline, CDR1 is SNHLY, CDR2 FYNNEI. The CDR3: CASKVGQVYYEQYF. Written as DNA, the CDR3 is TGTGCCAGCAAAGTTGGACAGGTATACTACGAGCAGTACTTC.

This clonotype was found many times. The V gene is TRBV24-1, the J gene TRBJ2-1, with 10 bases matching TRBD2. Germline V lookup: CDR1 KGHDR, CDR2 SFDVKD. V gave up 9 bases and J gave up 7 bases; unmatched junction bases: 8. The CDR3 has 14 amino acids. This CDR3 reads CATSGTSEWNEQFF. In nucleotides, the CDR3 is TGTGCCACCTCCGGGACTAGCGAATGGAATGAGCAGTTCTTC.